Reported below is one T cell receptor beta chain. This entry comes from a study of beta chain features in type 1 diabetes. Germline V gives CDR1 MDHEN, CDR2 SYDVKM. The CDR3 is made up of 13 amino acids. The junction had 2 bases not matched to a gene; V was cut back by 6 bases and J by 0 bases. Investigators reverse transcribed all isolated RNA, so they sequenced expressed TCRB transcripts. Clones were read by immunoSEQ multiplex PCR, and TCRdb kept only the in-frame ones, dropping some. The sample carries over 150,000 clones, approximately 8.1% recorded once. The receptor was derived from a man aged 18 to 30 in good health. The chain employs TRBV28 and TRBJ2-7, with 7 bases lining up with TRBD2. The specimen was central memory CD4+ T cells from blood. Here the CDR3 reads CASSRTSSYEQYF. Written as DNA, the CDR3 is TGTGCCAGCAGCCGGACTAGCTCCTACGAGCAGTACTTC.